These 24 T cell receptor beta chains were sequenced from one sample in a study of blood T cell repertoires in COVID-19 (dated by TCRdb to about 2020). The library was prepared using the immunoSEQ multiplex PCR assay. TCRdb took this table from immuneACCESS and kept in-frame rearrangements with V and J called. Such tables lack part of the clones; where checked against another copy, unresolved V genes explain under half of the gap, and the rest is unexplained. The sample data list about 170,000 clones, and 80% to 95% of these were observed just once. The top ten clones comprise 4.6% of the sample. Sequencing input: peripheral blood. These receptors all come from a woman aged 50 to 65 with acute or convalescent COVID-19.

In this sample, this clone turned up once. The V and J genes are TRBV27 and TRBJ2-3, with TRBD1 identical over 8 bases. V lost 5 bases and J lost 0; bases outside the gene matches: 4. There are 15 residues in the CDR3. Germline values: CDR1 MNHEY, CDR2 SMNVEV (reference sequence). CDR3: CASSTRQGSTDTQYF. In nucleotides, the CDR3 is TGTGCCAGCAGTACTCGACAGGGGAGCACAGATACGCAGTATTTT.

The chain couples TRBV18 to TRBJ2-1, with a weak D call TRBD2 (5 bases). V was clipped by 6 bases and J by 10 bases, with 34 bases between them. Germline CDR1 KGHSH, CDR2 LQKENI. The CDR3 length is 19 residues. Written as DNA, the CDR3 is TGTGCCAGCTCTCACCAAGGTCAGGTATACCTGGTAGGAGGTGGGGAGCAGTTCTTC. Translation: CASSHQGQVYLVGGGEQFF. The full variable domain, in which reference TRBV18 and TRBJ2-1 provide the parts outside the CDR3, is NAGVMQNPRHLVRRRGQEARLRCSPMKGHSHVYWYRQLPEEGLKFMVYLQKENIIDESGMPKERFSAEFPKEGPSILRIQQVVRGDSAAYFCASSHQGQVYLVGGGEQFFGPGTRLTVL.

The rearrangement uses TRBV19 and TRBJ1-3; D not certain. V lost 3 bases and J lost 0, with 9 bases in between. Germline CDR1 LNHDA, CDR2 SQIVND (reference sequence). The length of the CDR3 is 15 residues. CDR3 bases: TGTGCCAGTAGTATGGACTACCACTCTGGAAACACCATATATTTT. This encodes CASSMDYHSGNTIYF. The variable domain in full, with the rest retrieved from reference TRBV19 and TRBJ1-3, is DGGITQSPKYLFRKEGQNVTLSCEQNLNHDAMYWYRQDPGQGLRLIYYSQIVNDFQKGDIAEGYSVSREKKESFPLTVTSAQKNPTAFYLCASSMDYHSGNTIYFGEGSWLTVV.

The chain is built from TRBV7-9 and TRBJ2-7; 7 positions match TRBD1. This CDR3 has 15 residues. J lost 2 bases, V lost 5 bases, and 9 bases had no gene match. From germline, CDR1 is SEHNR and CDR2 FQNEAQ (reference sequence). As DNA, the CDR3 is TGTGCCAGCAGCCGCCGGGACAGCCTGACCTACGAGCAGTACTTC. Translated, it gives CASSRRDSLTYEQYF.

The genes are TRBV3-1 (or the pseudogene TRBV3-2) and TRBJ2-1; TRBD2 matches 11 bases. With V trimmed by 5 bases and J by 5 bases, 2 bases remained unmatched. Germline V gene lookup returns CDR1 LGHDT and CDR2 YNNKEL (reference sequence). The length of the CDR3 is 14 residues. The CDR3 region is CASSLLAGDNEQFF. For the CDR3, the DNA is TGTGCCAGCAGCTTACTAGCGGGGGACAATGAGCAGTTCTTC.

This clone was seen more than once but under ten times. Mismatch with germline at one junction end may stem from a read error. This rearrangement joins TRBV2 to TRBJ1-5; a weak D match, TRBD1 (5 bases). There are 13 residues in the CDR3. Looked up from germline, CDR1 is SNHLY and CDR2 is FYNNEI. DNA for the CDR3: TGTGCCGGCAGGGAATATAGCAATCAGCCCCAGCATTTT. Its protein product is CAGREYSNQPQHF.

V and J are TRBV27 and TRBJ1-1; possibly TRBD1 for D (5 bases). The CDR3 loop spans 14 amino acids. In germline, CDR1 is MNHEY, CDR2 SMNVEV (reference sequence). V lost 3 bases and J 3 bases, leaving 11 bases between the germline ends. DNA of the CDR3: TGTGCCAGCAGTTTCCAGGGCCTGGACACTGAAGCTTTCTTT. Amino acid sequence: CASSFQGLDTEAFF.

The rearrangement links TRBV30 to TRBJ2-7; tentatively, D is TRBD2 (6 bases). Germline values: CDR1 GTSNPN, CDR2 SVGIG (reference sequence). This CDR3 comprises 12 residues. Trimming removed 2 bases at V and 3 bases at J, with 8 bases between. The CDR3 here is CAWSPGLYEQYF. The CDR3 region has the DNA TGTGCCTGGAGTCCGGGACTCTACGAGCAGTACTTC.

CDR3 amino acids: CASSKQQGVFYEQYF. As DNA, the CDR3 is TGTGCCAGCAGCAAACAACAGGGGGTTTTCTACGAGCAGTACTTC. The chain combines TRBV7-8 with TRBJ2-7, with 8 bases fitting TRBD1. CDR1 and CDR2 from the germline V gene are SGHVS and FQNEAQ. There are 15 residues in the CDR3. V shed 5 bases and J 3 bases; nucleotides not matched to a gene: 9.

The V and J genes are TRBV24-1 and TRBJ2-3; a weak D match, TRBD2 (5 bases). Trimming left V 3 bases short and J 8 bases short, with 5 bases between. CDR3 length: 11 amino acids. Germline CDR1 and CDR2: KGHDR and SFDVKD. The DNA of the CDR3 is TGTGCCACCAGTGATCGGGGTACGCAGTATTTT. Its protein product is CATSDRGTQYF.

The gene calls are TRBV19 and TRBJ1-2, with a tentative D call TRBD1 (6 bases). The CDR3 has 14 residues. CDR1 is LNHDA, CDR2 SQIVND, per germline (reference sequence). Trimming pared 7 bases from V and 8 bases from J, leaving 20 bases between. CDR3 in DNA: TGTGCCAGTACCTATACAGGGATCAGTAGGGGCTACACCTTC. This encodes CASTYTGISRGYTF.

J is TRBJ2-3 and V is TRBV7-8; D gene unclear. The germline CDR1 and CDR2 sequences are SGHVS and FQNEAQ. V lost 5 bases and J 3 bases, leaving 3 bases between the germline ends. This CDR3 has 11 residues. The CDR3: CASSLTDTQYF. Here the CDR3 DNA reads TGTGCCAGCAGCCTAACAGATACGCAGTATTTT.

The chain uses TRBV6-5 and TRBJ2-7; TRBD1 agrees at 8 bases. The CDR3 spans 15 residues. CDR1 and CDR2 from the germline V gene are MNHEY and SVGAGI. V lost 0 bases and J lost 6; bases outside the gene matches: 7. CDR3 nucleotides: TGTGCCAGCAGTTACTCGGGACAGGCACCTGGCGAGCAGTACTTC. Protein sequence: CASSYSGQAPGEQYF.

The chain recombines TRBV5-4 with TRBJ2-1, with unresolved D. Trimming removed 6 bases from V and 6 bases from J, with 13 bases in between. CDR1 SGHNT and CDR2 YYREEE come from the germline V gene (reference sequence). This CDR3 has 13 amino acids. This CDR3 reads CASNNGQSNEQFF. The CDR3 DNA follows: TGTGCCAGCAACAATGGGCAGTCCAATGAGCAGTTCTTC.

V gene TRBV28 combines with J gene TRBJ2-6, with a tentative D call TRBD1 (5 bases). Deletions cut 10 bases from V and 0 bases from J, with 10 bases between. The CDR3 spans 14 residues. Germline V gene lookup returns CDR1 MDHEN and CDR2 SYDVKM. Here the CDR3 reads CATQGLSGANVLTF. CDR3 bases: TGTGCCACCCAGGGTCTCTCTGGGGCCAACGTCCTGACTTTC.

The genes are TRBV10-3 and TRBJ1-6; D possibly corresponds to TRBD1 (5 bases). V was cut by 7 bases and J by 10 bases, with 17 bases left in between. Germline V gene lookup returns CDR1 ENHRY and CDR2 SYGVKD. The CDR3 has 14 amino acids. CDR3 in DNA: TGTGCCATCAAGGACTTCCAGGGAGGATCACCCCTCCACTTT. This gives the protein CAIKDFQGGSPLHF.

This clone came up once. This chain links TRBV5-1 with TRBJ2-1; 10 nucleotides agree with TRBD1. The CDR3 covers 16 residues. The germline gives CDR1 SGHRS, CDR2 YFSETQ. V lost 7 bases to trimming and J lost 5 bases; unmatched junction nucleotides: 12. The chain's CDR3 is CASGERPGQGNNEQFF. CDR3 bases: TGCGCCAGCGGAGAACGCCCGGGACAGGGGAACAATGAGCAGTTCTTC.

This chain links TRBV24-1 with TRBJ2-1; 12 bases map to TRBD1. There are 16 residues in the CDR3. Germline V gives CDR1 KGHDR, CDR2 SFDVKD. V shed 0 bases and J 7 bases; nucleotides not matched to a gene: 3. The DNA for the CDR3 is TGTGCCACCAGTGATTTGCGGGACAGGGGGCTGAATGAGCAGTTCTTC. Translated, it gives CATSDLRDRGLNEQFF.

V gene TRBV7-8 combines with J gene TRBJ1-1; D uncertain. There are 16 residues in the CDR3. V lost 3 bases to trimming and J lost 1 base, with 15 bases between them. Germline CDR1 SGHVS, CDR2 FQNEAQ. The DNA of the CDR3 is TGTGCCAGCAGCTTGACGGGGATAGGGAAGAACACTGAAGCTTTCTTT. Residues: CASSLTGIGKNTEAFF.

The chain has TRBV2 and TRBJ2-1; tentative D call: TRBD1 (6 bases). This CDR3 contains 14 residues. The germline gives CDR1 SNHLY, CDR2 FYNNEI. Deletions cut 3 bases from V and 5 bases from J, with 11 bases between. The CDR3 DNA reads as TGTGCCAGCAGTGAGGCAGGGGTGGACAATGAGCAGTTCTTC. Translated: CASSEAGVDNEQFF.

The chain has TRBV21-1 and TRBJ1-6. TRBV21-1 is a recognized pseudogene. The CDR3 spans 18 residues. CDR3 DNA: TGTGCCAGCAGCAAAAGTTGGCTCCGGAGCTCCTATAATTCACCCCTCCACTTT. It specifies CASSKSWLRSSYNSPLHF.

The chain couples TRBV15 to TRBJ2-1; D is unclear. This CDR3 has 12 residues. The germline V gene encodes CDR1 LNHNV and CDR2 YYDKDF (reference sequence). Trimming pared 0 bases from V and 8 bases from J, leaving 5 bases between. The CDR3 DNA is TGTGCCACCAGCAGAGATCTGTATGAGCAGTTCTTC. Translating it yields CATSRDLYEQFF.

This clone has only a few counts. J is TRBJ1-5 and V is TRBV4-1; D perhaps matches TRBD1 (6 bases). Germline CDR1 and CDR2: MGHRA and YSYEKL. The CDR3 sequence is 15 residues long. The V end was cut by 4 bases, the J end by 3 bases, with 13 bases between. In DNA, the CDR3 is TGCGCCAGCAGCCCCCGGGACATACTCAATCAGCCCCAGCATTTT. This translates into CASSPRDILNQPQHF.

V is TRBV27 and J is TRBJ2-1; TRBD2 matches at 13 bases. The length of the CDR3 is 18 residues. J lost 4 bases, V lost 2 bases, and 8 bases had no gene match. Germline-derived CDR1 and CDR2 are MNHEY and SMNVEV (reference sequence). The CDR3 protein is CASSLKVQGLAGYNEQFF. The CDR3 nucleotides read TGTGCCAGCAGTTTAAAGGTTCAGGGACTAGCGGGGTACAATGAGCAGTTCTTC.